The next 11 T cell receptor beta chains were all read from a single sample in a study of cytomegalovirus exposure and HLA in healthy donors. The PCR had 60 Vbeta and 13 Jbeta primers. Sequencing used immunoSEQ multiplex PCR; TCRdb keeps in-frame clones, though not all of them. This sample carries 150,000 to 200,000 clones, about four fifths of them seen once, and the ten largest clones take 6.5% to 7.5%. Sequencing was done on a sample of PBMCs. These receptors were obtained from a woman aged 25 to 39 in good health and CMV-seropositive.

V and J are TRBV5-1 and TRBJ2-1; 9 bases line up with TRBD2. The CDR3 has 16 amino acids. The V gene end was trimmed by 2 bases and the J gene end by 0 bases; junction bases not matched to a gene: 3. Germline V CDR1 and CDR2: SGHRS, YFSETQ. CDR3 residues: CASSFFSGSSYNEQFF. CDR3 bases: TGCGCCAGCAGCTTTTTTAGCGGGAGCTCCTACAATGAGCAGTTCTTC.

The rearrangement links TRBV11-2 to TRBJ2-3; no firm D call. The CDR3 runs 16 residues. V lost 5 bases and J lost 0, with 15 bases in between. Germline loops: CDR1 SGHAT, CDR2 FQNNGV. CDR3 DNA sequence: TGTGCCAGCAGCCCGCACTACTCCCCTAGCACAGATACGCAGTATTTT. Its protein product is CASSPHYSPSTDTQYF.

The chain uses TRBV27 and TRBJ2-7, with 10 bases fitting TRBD2. Germline loops: CDR1 MNHEY, CDR2 SMNVEV (reference sequence). V dropped 4 bases and J dropped 8; count of bases not matched to a gene: 11. This CDR3 comprises 15 residues. As DNA, the CDR3 is TGTGCCAGCAGTTACCAGCGGGGGGGCCGGATTCAGCAGTACTTC. Encoded protein: CASSYQRGGRIQQYF.

This clone appeared once. The chain combines TRBV5-4 with TRBJ2-3; maybe TRBD1 (6 bases). Germline values: CDR1 SGHNT, CDR2 YYREEE (reference sequence). This CDR3 is built from 15 residues. The V end lost 4 bases, the J end lost 3 bases, and 15 bases lay between the germline ends. The CDR3 DNA reads as TGTGCCAGCAGCCCTAACAGGGTTGGAACAGATACGCAGTATTTT. Translating it yields CASSPNRVGTDTQYF.

V and J are TRBV2 and TRBJ1-1; D is unclear. CDR1 and CDR2 (germline): SNHLY, FYNNEI. The CDR3 runs to 13 residues. V shed 8 bases and J shed 2 bases, with 12 bases lying between them. CDR3 sequence (DNA): TGTGCCAGCGTGAGGGAGACCAACACTGAAGCTTTCTTT. As protein: CASVRETNTEAFF.

The J gene is TRBJ2-7, the V gene TRBV11-2, with D possibly TRBD2 on 6 matching bases. Trimming shortened V by 5 bases and J by 6 bases, and 17 bases separated the two germline ends. CDR1 SGHAT and CDR2 FQNNGV come from the germline V gene. The CDR3 sequence is 14 residues long. Written as DNA, the CDR3 is TGTGCCAGCAGCCACCATCTAGGAGCGGGCGAGCAGTACTTC. Amino acids: CASSHHLGAGEQYF.

This clone appeared once. The chain uses TRBV7-6 and TRBJ2-2; tentative D call: TRBD2 (7 bases). The germline gives CDR1 SGHVS, CDR2 FNYEAQ. With 1 base removed from V and 6 bases from J, the gap between germline ends came to 18 bases. The CDR3 runs to 17 residues. The CDR3 loop reads CASSLGRGPSGSGELFF. CDR3 coding DNA: TGTGCCAGCAGCTTAGGGCGGGGGCCCTCGGGGTCCGGGGAGCTGTTTTTT.

This clone was found a few times. This chain links TRBV6-6 with TRBJ2-5, with 14 bases lining up with TRBD2. Trimming cost V 6 bases and J 5 bases; bases outside gene matches: 5. The CDR3 totals 15 residues. CDR1 and CDR2 from the germline V gene are MNHNY and SVGAGI (reference sequence). CDR3 residues: CASRKTSGGAETQYF. CDR3 nucleotide sequence: TGTGCCAGCAGAAAGACTAGCGGGGGGGCCGAGACCCAGTACTTC.

The rearrangement joins TRBV7-9 to TRBJ1-1; perhaps TRBD1 as D (6 bases). V was pared by 0 bases and J by 1 base, with 9 bases between. The CDR3 runs to 15 residues. The germline V gene encodes CDR1 SEHNR and CDR2 FQNEAQ (reference sequence). The CDR3 DNA follows: TGTGCCAGCAGCTTAGCAGGGGGATGGAACACTGAAGCTTTCTTT. This sequence encodes CASSLAGGWNTEAFF. Variable domain in full (rest from reference TRBV7-9 and TRBJ1-1): DTGVSQNPRHKITKRGQNVTFRCDPISEHNRLYWYRQTLGQGPEFLTYFQNEAQLEKSRLLSDRFSAERPKGSFSTLEIQRTEQGDSAMYLCASSLAGGWNTEAFFGQGTRLTVV.

This clone was picked up one time. The rearrangement uses TRBV28 and TRBJ1-1; D possibly corresponds to TRBD1 (5 bases). The V end was cut by 1 base, the J end by 6 bases, with 9 bases between. Germline V gene lookup returns CDR1 MDHEN and CDR2 SYDVKM. There are 13 residues in the CDR3. CDR3 sequence (DNA): TGTGCCAGCAGTTTATTGGCCAGGGCTGAAGCTTTCTTT. Amino acid sequence: CASSLLARAEAFF.

This chain connects TRBV5-6 to TRBJ1-2; 9 nucleotides match TRBD1. CDR1 and CDR2 (germline): SGHDT, YYEEEE. The V and J ends lost 4 bases and 4 bases, in that order; junction bases with no gene match: 8. The CDR3 totals 15 residues. For the CDR3, the DNA is TGTGCCAGCAGCCATAAGGGGACAGGGTCCTATGGCTACACCTTC. Encoded protein: CASSHKGTGSYGYTF.